This TCR beta chain was sequenced during a study of blood T cell repertoires in COVID-19. About the study: Specimens from acute and convalescent COVID-19 originated in the United States, Italy and Spain. Sources were T cells, B-cell-depleted T cells, or PBMCs; the material itself was cDNA or gDNA.

This CDR3 comprises 14 residues. CDR1 and CDR2 from the germline V gene are LNHDA and SQIVND (reference sequence). The J segment lost 1 base and the V segment lost 6 bases, leaving 3 bases of the junction unmatched. Study processing details: Estimation of nucleated cell counts relied on the amplification of reference gene primers. This table comes from immunoSEQ multiplex PCR, and its TCRdb copy is limited to in-frame clones, with some not included. The V and J calls and the clone size are those of that table, but D and trimming were determined from the DNA. The data show about 160,000 clones, roughly four fifths seen once.

The clonotype comes from a woman older than 75 with acute or convalescent COVID-19. This rearrangement joins TRBV19 to TRBJ2-1, with 7 bases fitting TRBD1. The sample was peripheral blood. The CDR3, as DNA: TGTGCCAGTAGACAGGGGTCGTCCTACAATGAGCAGTTCTTC. This sequence encodes CASRQGSSYNEQFF.